This T cell receptor (beta chain) came from a study of blood T cell repertoires in COVID-19. At the level of the study: PBMCs, B-cell-depleted T cells, or T cells were the source of the cDNA or gDNA that made up the material.

This table comes from immunoSEQ multiplex PCR, and its TCRdb copy is limited to in-frame clones, with some not included. The table records a few hundred thousand clones, approximately 85% of them present only once. Looked up from germline, CDR1 is LNHDA and CDR2 is SQIVND (reference sequence). V lost 8 bases to trimming and J lost 1 base, with 12 bases between them. The CDR3 has 15 residues. The chain joins TRBV19 to TRBJ2-6, with a tentative D call TRBD2 (6 bases). The origin of this receptor is a man older than 75 with acute or convalescent COVID-19. Sequenced material: peripheral blood. CDR3 in DNA: TGTGCCAGTGGAGGGTTGGAATCTGGGGCCAACGTCCTGACTTTC. Amino acids: CASGGLESGANVLTF.